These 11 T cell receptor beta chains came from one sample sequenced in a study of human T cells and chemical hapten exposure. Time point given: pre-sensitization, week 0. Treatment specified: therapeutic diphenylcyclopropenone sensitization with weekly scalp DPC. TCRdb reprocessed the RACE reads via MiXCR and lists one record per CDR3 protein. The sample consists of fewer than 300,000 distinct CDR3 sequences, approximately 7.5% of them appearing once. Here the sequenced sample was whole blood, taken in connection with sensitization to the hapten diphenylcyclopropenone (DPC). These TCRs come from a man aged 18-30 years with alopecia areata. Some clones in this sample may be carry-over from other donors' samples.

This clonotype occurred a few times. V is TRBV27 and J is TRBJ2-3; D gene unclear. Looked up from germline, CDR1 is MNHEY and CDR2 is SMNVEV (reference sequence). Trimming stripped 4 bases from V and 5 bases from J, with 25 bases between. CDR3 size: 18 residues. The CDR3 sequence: CASSSPLRAAARQDTQYF. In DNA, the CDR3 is TGTGCCAGCAGTTCCCCACTACGGGCCGCCGCCAGACAAGATACGCAGTATTTT.

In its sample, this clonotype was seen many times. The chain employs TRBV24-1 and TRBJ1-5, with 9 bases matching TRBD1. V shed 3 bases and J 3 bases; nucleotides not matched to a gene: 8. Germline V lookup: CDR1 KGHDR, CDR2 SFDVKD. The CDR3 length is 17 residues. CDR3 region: CATSDDRTGAPNQPQHF. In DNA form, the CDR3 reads TGTGCCACCAGTGATGATAGGACAGGGGCCCCCAATCAGCCCCAGCATTTT.

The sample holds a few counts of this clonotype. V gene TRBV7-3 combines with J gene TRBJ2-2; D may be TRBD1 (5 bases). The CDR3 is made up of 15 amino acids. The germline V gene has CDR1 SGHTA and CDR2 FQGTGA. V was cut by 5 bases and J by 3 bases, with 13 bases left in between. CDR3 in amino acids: CASSRQGRYTGELFF. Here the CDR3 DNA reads TGTGCCAGCAGCCGCCAGGGAAGGTACACCGGGGAGCTGTTTTTT.

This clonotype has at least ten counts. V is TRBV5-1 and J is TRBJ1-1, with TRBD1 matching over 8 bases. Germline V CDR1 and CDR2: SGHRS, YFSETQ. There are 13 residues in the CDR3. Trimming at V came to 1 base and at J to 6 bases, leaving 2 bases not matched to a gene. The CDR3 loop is CASSLQGASEAFF. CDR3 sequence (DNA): TGCGCCAGCAGCTTGCAGGGGGCCTCTGAAGCTTTCTTT.

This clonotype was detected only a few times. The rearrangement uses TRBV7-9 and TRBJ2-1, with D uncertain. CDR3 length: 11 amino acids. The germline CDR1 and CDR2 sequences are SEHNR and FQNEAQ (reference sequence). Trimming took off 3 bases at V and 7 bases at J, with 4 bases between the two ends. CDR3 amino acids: CASSFTNEQFF. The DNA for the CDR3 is TGTGCCAGCAGCTTTACTAATGAGCAGTTCTTC.

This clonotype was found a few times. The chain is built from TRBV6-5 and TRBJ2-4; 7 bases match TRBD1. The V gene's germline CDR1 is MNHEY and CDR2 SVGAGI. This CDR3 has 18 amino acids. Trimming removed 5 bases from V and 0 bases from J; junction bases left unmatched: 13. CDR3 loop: CASSQTITGAVAKNIQYF. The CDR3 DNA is TGTGCCAGCAGTCAGACGATAACAGGGGCGGTAGCCAAAAACATTCAGTACTTC.

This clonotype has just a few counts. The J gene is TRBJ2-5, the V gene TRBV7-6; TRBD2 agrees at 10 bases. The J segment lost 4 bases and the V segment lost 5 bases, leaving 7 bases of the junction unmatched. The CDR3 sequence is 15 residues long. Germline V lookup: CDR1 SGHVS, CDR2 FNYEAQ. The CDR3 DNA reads TGTGCCAGCAGCCTGAGCGGGGGGGCCGTAGAGACCCAGTACTTC. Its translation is CASSLSGGAVETQYF.

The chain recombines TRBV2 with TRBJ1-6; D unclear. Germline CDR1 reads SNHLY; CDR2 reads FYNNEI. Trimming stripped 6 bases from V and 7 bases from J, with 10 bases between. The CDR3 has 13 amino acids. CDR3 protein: CASSRSGNSPLHF. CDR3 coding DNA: TGTGCCAGCAGCCGATCCGGAAATTCACCCCTCCACTTT.

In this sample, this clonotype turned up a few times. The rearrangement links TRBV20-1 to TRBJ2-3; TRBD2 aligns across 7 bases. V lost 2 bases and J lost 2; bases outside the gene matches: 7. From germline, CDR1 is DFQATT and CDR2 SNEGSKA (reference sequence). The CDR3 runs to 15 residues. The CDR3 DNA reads TGCAGTGCTAGACCGTATAGCGGGTCCACAGATACGCAGTATTTT. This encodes CSARPYSGSTDTQYF.

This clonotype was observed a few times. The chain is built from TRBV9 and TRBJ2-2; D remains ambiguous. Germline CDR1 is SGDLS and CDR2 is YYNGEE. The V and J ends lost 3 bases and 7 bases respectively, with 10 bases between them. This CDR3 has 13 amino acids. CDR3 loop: CASSAITDGELFF. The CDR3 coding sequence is TGTGCCAGCAGCGCGATTACAGACGGGGAGCTGTTTTTT.

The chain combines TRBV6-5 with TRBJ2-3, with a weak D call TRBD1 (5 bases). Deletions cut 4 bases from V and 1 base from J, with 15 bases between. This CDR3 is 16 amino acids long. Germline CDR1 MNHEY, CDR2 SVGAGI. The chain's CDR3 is CASSSLRGGRTDTQYF. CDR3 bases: TGTGCCAGCAGTTCTCTTAGGGGCGGCCGCACAGATACGCAGTATTTT.